What follows describes a single T cell receptor (beta chain). Selected positively for CCR7 and CD45RO-negative, naive CD8 cells excluded terminally differentiated effector memory CD45RA+ cells. The data were obtained in a study of shared clonotypes between healthy human individuals. This CDR3 spans 12 amino acids. Trimming stripped 5 bases from V and 6 bases from J, with 10 bases between. The germline CDR1 and CDR2 sequences are KGHSH and LQKENI. The method was immunoSEQ multiplex PCR; TCRdb's version includes in-frame clones alone and lacks a portion of them. Of about 750,000 clones detected, 80% to 95% appear once; the ten largest clones hold about 24%.

The sequencing sample was made of naive CD8+ T cells sorted from blood. The V call is TRBV18, the J call TRBJ1-2; no reliable D call. The source is a young man in good health. Here the CDR3 DNA reads TGTGCCAGCTCAGTCACACCCGATGGCTACACCTTC. Translation: CASSVTPDGYTF.